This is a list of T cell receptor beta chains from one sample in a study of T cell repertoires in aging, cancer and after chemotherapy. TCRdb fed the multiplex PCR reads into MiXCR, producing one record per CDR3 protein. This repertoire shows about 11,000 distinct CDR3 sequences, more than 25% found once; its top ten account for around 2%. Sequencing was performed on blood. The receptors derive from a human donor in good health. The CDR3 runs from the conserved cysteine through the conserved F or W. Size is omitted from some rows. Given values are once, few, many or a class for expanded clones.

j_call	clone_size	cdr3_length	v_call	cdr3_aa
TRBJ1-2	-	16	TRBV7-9	CASSSRYRAGVDGYTF
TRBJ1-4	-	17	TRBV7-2	CASSLMARGATNEKLFF
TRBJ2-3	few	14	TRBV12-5	CASGRQGWTDTQYF
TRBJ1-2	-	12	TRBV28	CASSFGGYGYTF
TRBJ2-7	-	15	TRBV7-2	CASSLESGSGYEQYF
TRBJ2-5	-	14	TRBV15	CATSSFGSVETQYF
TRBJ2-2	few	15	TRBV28	CASRGTGGAIAELFF
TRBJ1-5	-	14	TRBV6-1	CASVASQGNQPQHF
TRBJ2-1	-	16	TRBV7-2	CASSSTSGRGNNEQFF
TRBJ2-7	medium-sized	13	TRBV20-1	CSATTSGGTQQYF